These T cell receptor beta chains were read from a single sample in a study of regulatory T cells in long-lasting Graves disease. TCRdb passed the multiplex PCR reads through MiXCR, listing each CDR3 protein once. The sample holds around 240,000 distinct CDR3 sequences, about 20% seen once. The same sample was also used in a study of T cells in Graves' hyperthyroidism and ophthalmopathy.

The source material was peripheral blood mononuclear cells (PBMCs), sampled at new diagnosis, from a patient treated with antithyroid drugs. These receptors were taken from a woman aged 25 to 39 with Graves disease. Each CDR3 is given with its conserved first and last residue. The D gene is left open where the match is weak. Clone size is stated in some rows and not others, as once, few, many or a class when expanded.

d_call: NA
clone_size: many
j_call: TRBJ2-7
v_call: TRBV7-9
cdr3_aa: CASSLSRGEQYF
cdr3_nt: TGTGCCAGCAGCTTAAGCCGGGGGGAGCAGTACTTC

d_call: TRBD2
clone_size: many
j_call: TRBJ2-3
v_call: TRBV12-3/TRBV12-4
cdr3_aa: CASSPSGGPQPTDTQYF
cdr3_nt: TGTGCCAGCAGTCCTAGCGGGGGGCCGCAACCCACAGATACGCAGTATTTT

d_call: TRBD1
clone_size: many
j_call: TRBJ1-2
v_call: TRBV13
cdr3_aa: CASSPTFLDRDYGYTF
cdr3_nt: TGTGCCAGCAGCCCTACCTTCCTGGACAGGGACTATGGCTACACCTTC

d_call: NA
clone_size: few
j_call: TRBJ2-7
v_call: TRBV6-1
cdr3_aa: CASSEASGSNYYEQYF
cdr3_nt: TGTGCCAGCAGTGAAGCGTCAGGGAGTAACTACTACGAGCAGTACTTC

d_call: TRBD2
clone_size: many
j_call: TRBJ2-7
v_call: TRBV3-1
cdr3_aa: CASSQRTSGVATYEQYF
cdr3_nt: TGTGCCAGCAGCCAACGGACTAGCGGGGTGGCGACCTACGAGCAGTACTTC

d_call: NA
clone_size: many
j_call: TRBJ2-6
v_call: TRBV5-5
cdr3_aa: CASSTRVSGANVLTF
cdr3_nt: TGTGCCAGCAGTACCAGGGTCTCTGGGGCCAACGTCCTGACTTTC

d_call: NA
clone_size: many
j_call: TRBJ1-3
v_call: TRBV18
cdr3_aa: CASSEGAGNTIYF
cdr3_nt: TGTGCCAGCTCCGAGGGGGCTGGAAACACCATATATTTT

d_call: NA
clone_size: NA
j_call: TRBJ1-5
v_call: TRBV6-5
cdr3_aa: CASSYPNGRLSNQPQHF
cdr3_nt: TGTGCCAGCAGTTACCCTAACGGCCGGCTAAGCAATCAGCCCCAGCATTTT

d_call: TRBD1
clone_size: many
j_call: TRBJ1-1
v_call: TRBV5-1
cdr3_aa: CASSGDRVNTEAFF
cdr3_nt: TGCGCCAGCAGCGGGGACAGGGTGAACACTGAAGCTTTCTTT

d_call: TRBD1
clone_size: many
j_call: TRBJ1-1
v_call: TRBV20-1
cdr3_aa: CSAKSGTGATGEAFF
cdr3_nt: TGCAGTGCTAAATCCGGGACAGGGGCTACTGGTGAAGCTTTCTTT

d_call: NA
clone_size: few
j_call: TRBJ1-4
v_call: TRBV5-4
cdr3_aa: CASSFGEKLFF
cdr3_nt: TGTGCCAGCAGCTTCGGGGAAAAACTGTTTTTT

d_call: TRBD1
clone_size: NA
j_call: TRBJ1-1
v_call: TRBV9
cdr3_aa: CASSATRETGNGAEAFF
cdr3_nt: TGTGCCAGCAGCGCCACAAGAGAGACAGGGAATGGCGCTGAAGCTTTCTTT

d_call: NA
clone_size: few
j_call: TRBJ1-4
v_call: TRBV2
cdr3_aa: CASSGGAPYGYNEKLFF
cdr3_nt: TGTGCCAGCAGTGGAGGGGCCCCCTATGGTTATAATGAAAAACTGTTTTTT

d_call: NA
clone_size: many
j_call: TRBJ1-1
v_call: TRBV6-1
cdr3_aa: CASSPGRDNTEAFF
cdr3_nt: TGTGCCAGCAGTCCCGGGAGAGATAACACTGAAGCTTTCTTT

d_call: TRBD1
clone_size: many
j_call: TRBJ1-1
v_call: TRBV7-8
cdr3_aa: CASSPKRQGVIMNTEAFF
cdr3_nt: TGTGCCAGCAGCCCAAAGAGACAGGGGGTTATAATGAACACTGAAGCTTTCTTT

d_call: TRBD1
clone_size: NA
j_call: TRBJ1-5
v_call: TRBV5-5
cdr3_aa: CASRPGTGVDQPQHF
cdr3_nt: TGTGCCAGCAGACCCGGGACAGGGGTGGATCAGCCCCAGCATTTT

d_call: TRBD2
clone_size: few
j_call: TRBJ2-5
v_call: TRBV20-1
cdr3_aa: CSARGVRGAREETQYF
cdr3_nt: TGCAGTGCTAGAGGGGTGCGGGGGGCGCGGGAAGAGACCCAGTACTTC

d_call: NA
clone_size: many
j_call: TRBJ1-4
v_call: TRBV18
cdr3_aa: CASSPGYGEKLFF
cdr3_nt: TGTGCCAGCTCCCCAGGGTACGGTGAAAAACTGTTTTTT

d_call: NA
clone_size: many
j_call: TRBJ1-2
v_call: TRBV19
cdr3_aa: CASHRASGSSYGYTF
cdr3_nt: TGTGCCAGCCACCGGGCCTCGGGGAGCAGCTATGGCTACACCTTC

d_call: NA
clone_size: NA
j_call: TRBJ1-4
v_call: TRBV5-1
cdr3_aa: CASSLQHTNEKLFF
cdr3_nt: TGCGCCAGCAGCCTGCAGCATACTAATGAAAAACTGTTTTTT